This TCR beta chain derives from a study of early T cells in non-severe SARS-CoV-2 infection. Overall study: Sequencing of unsorted whole blood was done on bulk RNA, leaving chains unpaired.

The CDR3 has 15 residues. V dropped 3 bases and J dropped 3 bases, with 15 bases sitting between them. The germline gives CDR1 MNHEY, CDR2 SVGEGT. Individual cDNA molecules each received unique molecular identifiers attached to them. Via MiXCR, TCRdb re-called the 5' RACE reads, giving one row per CDR3 protein. The table lists some 82,000 distinct CDR3 sequences, roughly 6% of them singletons. This rearrangement joins TRBV6-2 or TRBV6-3 to TRBJ2-7; no firm D call. The sequence was collected from an adult who was a healthcare worker with PCR-confirmed SARS-CoV-2 infection or an uninfected control (not recorded which). Input material: whole blood. CDR3 sequence reads: CASSYPVEPYYEQYF. For the CDR3, the DNA is TGTGCCAGCAGTTATCCCGTAGAACCCTACTACGAGCAGTACTTC.